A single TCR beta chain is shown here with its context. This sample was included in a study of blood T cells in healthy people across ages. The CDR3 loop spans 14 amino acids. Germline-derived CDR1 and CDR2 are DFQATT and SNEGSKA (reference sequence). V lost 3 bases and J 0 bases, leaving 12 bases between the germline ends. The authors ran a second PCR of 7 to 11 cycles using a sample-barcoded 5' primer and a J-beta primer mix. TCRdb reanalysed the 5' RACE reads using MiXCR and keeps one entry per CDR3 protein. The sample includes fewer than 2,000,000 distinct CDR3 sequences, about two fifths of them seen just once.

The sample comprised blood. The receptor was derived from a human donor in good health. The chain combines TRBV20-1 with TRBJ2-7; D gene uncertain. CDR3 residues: CSARKAQSSYEQYF. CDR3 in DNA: TGCAGTGCTAGGAAGGCACAGAGCTCCTACGAGCAGTACTTC.